One and the same sample provided the 2 T cell receptor beta chains below, sequenced in a study of blood T cell repertoires in COVID-19. Measured with immunoSEQ multiplex PCR; TCRdb has only the in-frame clones, and not every one. The sample contains approximately 230,000 clones, approximately 90% of which appear only once. Sequenced input: PBMCs or T cells enriched from blood (not recorded which). These TCRs come from a woman aged 25 to 39 who had recovered from COVID-19.

The rearrangement uses TRBV6-5 and TRBJ1-2, with 7 nucleotides matching TRBD1. This CDR3 has 14 residues. Looked up from germline, CDR1 is MNHEY and CDR2 is SVGAGI. The ends lost 6 bases at V and 0 bases at J; junction bases unmatched: 4. In DNA, the CDR3 is TGTGCCAGCAGCGCCCAGGGGGCTAACTATGGCTACACCTTC. Protein: CASSAQGANYGYTF.

The chain joins TRBV29-1 to TRBJ2-1; a weak D match, TRBD1 (6 bases). With 7 bases removed from V and 2 bases from J, the gap between germline ends came to 15 bases. Germline-derived CDR1 and CDR2 are SQVTM and ANQGSEA. The CDR3 contains 14 residues. In DNA form, the CDR3 reads TGCAGCGCCCCACGGACAGAACCCTACAATGAGCAGTTCTTC. Amino acids: CSAPRTEPYNEQFF.